This T cell receptor (beta chain) was captured in a study of blood T cell repertoires in COVID-19. In the study overall: From the United States, Italy and Spain came samples of acute and convalescent COVID-19. In each case, the material was cDNA or gDNA derived from T cells, B-cell-depleted T cells, or PBMCs.

The CDR3 spans 15 residues. Germline-derived CDR1 and CDR2 are ENHRY and SYGVKD. Deletions cut 2 bases from V and 2 bases from J, with 13 bases between. In the study's own analysis: Reference gene primer amplification gave estimated nucleated cell counts. The table came from immunoSEQ multiplex PCR; TCRdb's copy has only in-frame clones and leaves some out. V and J calls and clone size are copied from that table; D and trimming were computed from the DNA. Of 140,000 to 150,000 clones listed, roughly 88% were seen once; the top ten hold roughly a tenth. The receptor's source is a man aged 55 to 69 with active or convalescent COVID-19. The sequenced sample was peripheral blood. This chain connects TRBV10-3 to TRBJ2-7; perhaps TRBD2 as D (5 bases). Here the CDR3 reads CAISETSAEPYEQYF. The CDR3 DNA follows: TGTGCCATCAGTGAGACCTCAGCGGAACCCTACGAGCAGTACTTC.